The 12 T cell receptor beta chains below come from one sample, sequenced in a study of T cell responses to AZD1222 COVID-19 vaccine (dated by TCRdb to the early 2020s). Libraries were made using the immunoSEQ multiplex PCR assay. TCRdb obtained this table from immuneACCESS and retained in-frame rearrangements with V and J assigned. These tables miss some clones; where compared with another copy, unresolved V genes account for less than half of the shortfall, and the remainder is unexplained. Present in this sample are some 89,000 clones, more than 75% of which were seen just once. In total, the top ten clones hold about 3% of the sample. The sample's time point label, in plain terms: baseline before first vaccination. The specimen was peripheral blood, collected on day 0 of AZD1222 vaccination. Every receptor here comes from an adult in good health.

The CDR3 loop is CASSLGSGQNSPLHF. CDR3 bases: TGTGCCAGCAGCTTGGGATCGGGACAAAATTCACCCCTCCACTTT. The gene calls are TRBV7-2 and TRBJ1-6; the D gene is possibly TRBD1 (6 bases). Germline values: CDR1 SGHTA, CDR2 FQGNSA. The V and J ends lost 3 bases and 7 bases respectively, with 13 bases between them. The CDR3 consists of 15 residues.

This clone has just one count. The V call is TRBV5-1, the J call TRBJ1-2, with TRBD1 matching over 8 bases. The germline CDR1 and CDR2 sequences are SGHRS and YFSETQ. The CDR3 loop spans 12 amino acids. V trimming: 4 bases; J trimming: 8 bases; junction bases outside the gene matches: 4. The CDR3 DNA reads TGCGCCAGCAGCCAGGACAGGGCGGGCTACACCTTC. Its protein is CASSQDRAGYTF.

The table lists this clone with many counts. CDR3 sequence reads: CASSPGQADNQPQHF. The CDR3 nucleotides read TGTGCCAGCTCACCGGGACAGGCGGACAATCAGCCCCAGCATTTT. J is TRBJ1-5 and V is TRBV18, with 8 nucleotides matching TRBD1. V lost 3 bases to trimming and J lost 3 bases; unmatched junction nucleotides: 4. CDR3 size: 15 residues. Germline V gene data show CDR1 as KGHSH and CDR2 as LQKENI.

V usage is TRBV3-1 (or the pseudogene TRBV3-2) and J usage is TRBJ2-6; D is uncertain. The germline V and J ends were trimmed by 1 base and 0 bases, with 7 bases remaining between them. In germline, CDR1 is LGHDT, CDR2 YNNKEL (reference sequence). CDR3 length: 16 residues. CDR3 loop: CASSQGEGSGANVLTF. Written as DNA, the CDR3 is TGTGCCAGCAGCCAAGGCGAAGGCTCTGGGGCCAACGTCCTGACTTTC.

The chain is built from TRBV5-5 and TRBJ2-2; 9 nucleotides match TRBD1. Germline CDR1 is SGHKS and CDR2 is YYEKEE (reference sequence). The V gene end was trimmed by 1 base and the J gene end by 8 bases; junction bases not matched to a gene: 9. The CDR3 is made up of 16 amino acids. Here the CDR3 DNA reads TGTGCCAGCAGCTTGCCCCTGGGACAGGGAAGGGGGGAGCTGTTTTTT. Amino acids: CASSLPLGQGRGELFF.

The CDR3 region has the DNA TGTGCCAGCAGCTCCTTAGCGGGGGGGCGAGATACGCAGTATTTT. Translating it yields CASSSLAGGRDTQYF. The chain combines TRBV7-9 with TRBJ2-3; 11 bases fit TRBD2. Germline CDR1 and CDR2: SEHNR and FQNEAQ (reference sequence). V shed 4 bases and J 5 bases; nucleotides not matched to a gene: 5. The CDR3 consists of 15 residues. The variable domain in full, completed from reference TRBV7-9 and TRBJ2-3, reads DTGVSQNPRHKITKRGQNVTFRCDPISEHNRLYWYRQTLGQGPEFLTYFQNEAQLEKSRLLSDRFSAERPKGSFSTLEIQRTEQGDSAMYLCASSSLAGGRDTQYFGPGTRLTVL.

This chain connects TRBV5-4 to TRBJ1-2; D is unclear. Trimming pared 4 bases from V and 3 bases from J, leaving 13 bases between. The CDR3 extends over 14 amino acids. The V gene's germline CDR1 is SGHNT and CDR2 YYREEE (reference sequence). The CDR3 sequence is CASSPDGIDYGYTF. CDR3 nucleotides: TGTGCCAGCAGCCCGGACGGGATCGACTATGGCTACACCTTC.

The V call is TRBV10-2, the J call TRBJ2-3; 8 bases are a match to TRBD2. Per germline, CDR1 WSHSY and CDR2 SAAADI. J was trimmed by 4 bases and V by 7 bases; bases with no gene match: 10. The CDR3 is 15 amino acids. CDR3 in amino acids: CASKRGGGFSDTQYF. CDR3 bases: TGCGCCAGCAAGCGTGGCGGGGGGTTTTCAGATACGCAGTATTTT.

The rearrangement links TRBV5-1 to TRBJ1-1, with 10 bases fitting TRBD1. Germline CDR1 and CDR2: SGHRS and YFSETQ. V lost 7 bases, J lost 1 base, and 4 bases stayed unmatched. The CDR3 is 14 amino acids. The CDR3 DNA reads TGCGCCAGCCGGGACAGGGGTGGGAACACTGAAGCTTTCTTT. It specifies CASRDRGGNTEAFF.

The CDR3 DNA reads as TGTGCCAGCAGCAAAAGGCTAGCCGGGACTAGCGGGGAAGACACAGATACGCAGTATTTT. Its translation is CASSKRLAGTSGEDTDTQYF. The rearrangement joins TRBV21-1 to TRBJ2-3; TRBD2 is the table's D call and was not checked against the DNA. TRBV21-1 is a recognized pseudogene. The CDR3 has 20 residues.

The genes are TRBV3-1 (or the pseudogene TRBV3-2) and TRBJ1-1; D might be TRBD1 (6 bases). CDR1 is LGHDT, CDR2 YNNKEL, per germline (reference sequence). Trimming cost V 7 bases and J 0 bases, with 15 bases left between them. This CDR3 contains 15 residues. The CDR3 here is CASTWTAGMNTEAFF. CDR3 bases: TGTGCCAGCACCTGGACAGCTGGGATGAACACTGAAGCTTTCTTT.

This clone has a single count. This chain joins TRBV11-3 and TRBJ2-1; perhaps TRBD1 as D (5 bases). Trimming stripped 4 bases from V and 4 bases from J, with 14 bases between. The germline V gene has CDR1 SGHNT and CDR2 YENEEA. This CDR3 region has 15 residues. In DNA form, the CDR3 reads TGTGCCAGCAGCTCAGTAGACAGCCGATACAATGAGCAGTTCTTC. Its protein product is CASSSVDSRYNEQFF.